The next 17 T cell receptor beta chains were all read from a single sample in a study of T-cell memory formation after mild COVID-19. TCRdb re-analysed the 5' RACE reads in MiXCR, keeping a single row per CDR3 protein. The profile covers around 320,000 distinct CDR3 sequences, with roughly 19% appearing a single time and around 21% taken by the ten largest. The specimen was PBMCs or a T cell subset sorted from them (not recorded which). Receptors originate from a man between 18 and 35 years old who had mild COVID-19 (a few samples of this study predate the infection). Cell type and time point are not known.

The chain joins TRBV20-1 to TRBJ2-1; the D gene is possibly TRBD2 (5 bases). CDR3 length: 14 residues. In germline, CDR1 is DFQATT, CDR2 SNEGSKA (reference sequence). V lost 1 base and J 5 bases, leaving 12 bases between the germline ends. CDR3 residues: CSARAARAHNEQFF. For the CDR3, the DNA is TGCAGTGCTAGAGCCGCGAGGGCCCACAATGAGCAGTTCTTC.

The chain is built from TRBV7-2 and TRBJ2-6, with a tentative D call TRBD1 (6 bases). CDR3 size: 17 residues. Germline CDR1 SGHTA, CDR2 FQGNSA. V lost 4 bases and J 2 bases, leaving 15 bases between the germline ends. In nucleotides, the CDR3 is TGTGCCAGCAGCTCGATCTCTGGGGGCCCTGGGGCCAACGTCCTGACTTTC. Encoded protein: CASSSISGGPGANVLTF.

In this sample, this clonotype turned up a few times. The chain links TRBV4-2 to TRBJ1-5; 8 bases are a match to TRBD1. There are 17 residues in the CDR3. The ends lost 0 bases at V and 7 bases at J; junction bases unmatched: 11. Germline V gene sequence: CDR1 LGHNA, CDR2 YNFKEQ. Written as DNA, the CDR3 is TGTGCCAGCAGCCAAGATCTAGACAGGGGTTTGAGGCAGCCCCAGCATTTT. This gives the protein CASSQDLDRGLRQPQHF.

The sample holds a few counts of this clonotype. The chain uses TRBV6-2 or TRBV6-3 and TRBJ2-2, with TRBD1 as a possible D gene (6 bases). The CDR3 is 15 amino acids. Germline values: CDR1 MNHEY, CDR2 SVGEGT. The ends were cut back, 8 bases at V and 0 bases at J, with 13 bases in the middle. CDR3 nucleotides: TGTGCCAGCCATTCCGGGACAACGAACACCGGGGAGCTGTTTTTT. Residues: CASHSGTTNTGELFF.

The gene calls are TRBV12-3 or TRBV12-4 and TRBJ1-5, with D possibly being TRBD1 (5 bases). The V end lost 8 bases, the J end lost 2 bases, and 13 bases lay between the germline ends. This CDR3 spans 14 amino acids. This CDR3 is CASRVGTGNQPQHF. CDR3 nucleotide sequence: TGTGCCAGCCGTGTGGGGACGGGCAATCAGCCCCAGCATTTT.

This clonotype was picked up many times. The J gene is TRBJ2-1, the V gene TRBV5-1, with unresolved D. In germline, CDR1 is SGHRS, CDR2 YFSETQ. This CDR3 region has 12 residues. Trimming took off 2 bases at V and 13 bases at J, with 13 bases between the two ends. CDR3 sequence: CASSFLSDQQFF. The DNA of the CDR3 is TGCGCCAGCAGCTTCCTCAGTGATCAACAGTTCTTC.

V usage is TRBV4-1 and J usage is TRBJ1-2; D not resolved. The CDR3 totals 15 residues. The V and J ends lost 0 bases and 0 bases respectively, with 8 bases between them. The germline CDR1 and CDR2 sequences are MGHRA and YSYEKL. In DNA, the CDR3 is TGCGCCAGCAGCCAAGAAGGGAACACTAACTATGGCTACACCTTC. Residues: CASSQEGNTNYGYTF.

The CDR3: CASSLVAVYNSPLHF. In DNA form, the CDR3 reads TGTGCCAGCAGCTTAGTGGCAGTGTATAATTCACCCCTCCACTTT. This chain uses TRBV7-2 with TRBJ1-6; no clear D. The CDR3 is 15 residues long. V was trimmed by 1 base and J by 4 bases, leaving 8 bases between them. Germline CDR1 SGHTA, CDR2 FQGNSA.

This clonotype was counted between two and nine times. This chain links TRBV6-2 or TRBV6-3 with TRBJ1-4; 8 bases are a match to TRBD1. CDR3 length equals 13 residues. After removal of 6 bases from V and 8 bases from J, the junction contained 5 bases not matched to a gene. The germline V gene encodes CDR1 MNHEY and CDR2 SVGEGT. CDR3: CASSDRGGEKLFF. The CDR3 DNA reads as TGTGCCAGCAGCGACAGGGGTGGAGAAAAACTGTTTTTT.

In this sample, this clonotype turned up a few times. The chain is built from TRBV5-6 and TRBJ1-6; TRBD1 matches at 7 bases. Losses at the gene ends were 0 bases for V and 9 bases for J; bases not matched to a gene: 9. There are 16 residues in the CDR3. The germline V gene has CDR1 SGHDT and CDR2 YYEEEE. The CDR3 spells CASSLAGTEIFSPLHF. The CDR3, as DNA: TGTGCCAGCAGCTTGGCCGGGACAGAGATTTTTTCACCCCTCCACTTT.

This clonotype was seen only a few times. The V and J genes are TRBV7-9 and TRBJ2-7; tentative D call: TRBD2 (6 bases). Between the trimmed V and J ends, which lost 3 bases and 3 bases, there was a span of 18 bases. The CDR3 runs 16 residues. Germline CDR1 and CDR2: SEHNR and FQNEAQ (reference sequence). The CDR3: CASSFIGQGGIYEQYF. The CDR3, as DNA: TGTGCCAGCAGCTTTATCGGGCAGGGAGGAATCTACGAGCAGTACTTC.

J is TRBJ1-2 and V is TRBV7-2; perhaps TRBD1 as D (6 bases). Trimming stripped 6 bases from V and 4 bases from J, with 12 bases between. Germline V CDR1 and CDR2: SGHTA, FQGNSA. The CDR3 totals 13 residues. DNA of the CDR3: TGTGCCAGCAGACCCACAGGGCCCTATGGCTACACCTTC. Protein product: CASRPTGPYGYTF.

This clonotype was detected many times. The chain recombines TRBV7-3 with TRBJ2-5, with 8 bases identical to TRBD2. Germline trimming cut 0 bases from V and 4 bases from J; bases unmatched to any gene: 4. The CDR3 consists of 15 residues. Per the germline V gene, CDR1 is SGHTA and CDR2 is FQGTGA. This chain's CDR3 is CASSLTGGAGETQYF. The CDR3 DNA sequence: TGTGCCAGCAGCTTAACCGGGGGGGCAGGAGAGACCCAGTACTTC.

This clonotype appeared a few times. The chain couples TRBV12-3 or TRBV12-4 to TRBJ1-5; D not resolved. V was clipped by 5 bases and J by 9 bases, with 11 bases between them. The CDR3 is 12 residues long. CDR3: CASSPPEGPQHF. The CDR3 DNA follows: TGTGCCAGCAGTCCCCCGGAGGGGCCCCAGCATTTT.

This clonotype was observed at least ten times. The CDR3 loop reads CASSTGTYEQYF. CDR3 coding DNA: TGTGCCAGCAGCACTGGGACCTACGAGCAGTACTTC. The V gene is TRBV7-6, the J gene TRBJ2-7; no firm D call. The CDR3 contains 12 residues. From germline, CDR1 is SGHVS and CDR2 FNYEAQ. The V gene lost 5 bases and the J gene lost 2 bases, with 7 bases spanning the gap.

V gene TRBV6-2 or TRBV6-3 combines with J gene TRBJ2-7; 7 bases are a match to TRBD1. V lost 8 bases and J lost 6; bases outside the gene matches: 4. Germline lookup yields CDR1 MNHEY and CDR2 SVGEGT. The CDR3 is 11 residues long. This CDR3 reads CASGAGGEQYV. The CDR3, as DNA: TGTGCCAGCGGCGCAGGGGGCGAGCAGTACGTC.

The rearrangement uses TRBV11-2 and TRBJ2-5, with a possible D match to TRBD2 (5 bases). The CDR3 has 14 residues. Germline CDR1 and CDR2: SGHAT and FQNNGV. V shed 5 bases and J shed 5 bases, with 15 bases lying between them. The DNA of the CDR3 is TGTGCCAGCAGCCCCCGGGTCAGAGGGGAGACCCAGTACTTC. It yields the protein CASSPRVRGETQYF.